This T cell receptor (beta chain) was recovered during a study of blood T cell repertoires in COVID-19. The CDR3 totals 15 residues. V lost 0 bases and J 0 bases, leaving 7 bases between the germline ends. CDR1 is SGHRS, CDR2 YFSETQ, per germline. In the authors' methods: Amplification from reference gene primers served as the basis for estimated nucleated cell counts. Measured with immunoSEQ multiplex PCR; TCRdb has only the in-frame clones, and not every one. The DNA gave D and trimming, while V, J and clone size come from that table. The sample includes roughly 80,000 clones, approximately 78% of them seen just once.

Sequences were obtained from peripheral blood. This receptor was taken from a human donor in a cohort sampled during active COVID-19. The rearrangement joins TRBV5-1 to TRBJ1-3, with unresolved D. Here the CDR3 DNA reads TGCGCCAGCAGCTTGGCAGGAGGCTCTGGAAACACCATATATTTT. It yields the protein CASSLAGGSGNTIYF. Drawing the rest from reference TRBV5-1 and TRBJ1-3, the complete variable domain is KAGVTQTPRYLIKTRGQQVTLSCSPISGHRSVSWYQQTPGQGLQFLFEYFSETQRNKGNFPGRFSGRQFSNSRSEMNVSTLELGDSALYLCASSLAGGSGNTIYFGEGSWLTVV.